These 27 T cell receptor beta chains were all obtained from the same sample, sequenced in a study of PD-1 blockade in mismatch repair-deficient tumors. Profiling relied on immunoSEQ multiplex PCR, and the TCRdb table lists in-frame clones only, not all of them. This sample yields tens of thousands of clones, of which roughly 80% are seen a single time; under 3% belongs to the top ten. This sample comprised peripheral blood, obtained 12 weeks after starting pembrolizumab. The receptors stem from an adult with mismatch repair-deficient cancer.

The rearrangement uses TRBV6-6 and TRBJ2-3, with 9 positions matching TRBD1. The V gene end was trimmed by 2 bases and the J gene end by 3 bases; junction bases not matched to a gene: 3. The CDR3 is made up of 15 amino acids. Germline assignment: CDR1 MNHNY and CDR2 SVGAGI (reference sequence). The CDR3: CASSYPGQGTDTQYF. CDR3 nucleotide sequence: TGTGCCAGCAGTTACCCGGGACAGGGTACAGATACGCAGTATTTT.

This clone was observed many times. The chain links TRBV6-5 to TRBJ2-5, with no clear D. The CDR3 extends over 14 amino acids. CDR1 is MNHEY, CDR2 SVGAGI, per germline. V dropped 7 bases and J dropped 1 base, with 13 bases sitting between them. The CDR3 loop reads CASTFSGAQETQYF. CDR3 sequence (DNA): TGTGCCAGCACCTTCTCAGGAGCCCAAGAGACCCAGTACTTC.

V and J are TRBV15 and TRBJ2-5, with D possibly being TRBD1 (5 bases). This CDR3 comprises 15 residues. The germline V gene encodes CDR1 LNHNV and CDR2 YYDKDF (reference sequence). V dropped 0 bases and J dropped 7 bases, with 15 bases sitting between them. The CDR3 DNA is TGTGCCACCAGCAGAGATAGACAGCGCGAAGGGACCCAGTACTTC. The encoded protein is CATSRDRQREGTQYF.

The genes are TRBV7-9 and TRBJ2-3; a weak D match, TRBD2 (5 bases). Deletions cut 0 bases from V and 6 bases from J, with 10 bases between. Germline assignment: CDR1 SEHNR and CDR2 FQNEAQ (reference sequence). The CDR3 covers 14 residues. CDR3 loop: CASSLAGVWDTQYF. The CDR3 bases are TGTGCCAGCAGCTTAGCGGGAGTTTGGGATACGCAGTATTTT. Filled out from reference TRBV7-9 and TRBJ2-3, the complete variable domain reads DTGVSQNPRHKITKRGQNVTFRCDPISEHNRLYWYRQTLGQGPEFLTYFQNEAQLEKSRLLSDRFSAERPKGSFSTLEIQRTEQGDSAMYLCASSLAGVWDTQYFGPGTRLTVL.

The chain couples TRBV5-4 to TRBJ2-7; D tentatively fits TRBD1 or TRBD2 (6 bases each). Germline V gene lookup returns CDR1 SGHNT and CDR2 YYREEE (reference sequence). The CDR3 has 14 amino acids. The V gene lost 5 bases and the J gene lost 1 base, with 13 bases spanning the gap. For the CDR3, the DNA is TGTGCCAGCAGTTCCGGGGGCCGTTCCTACGAGCAGTACTTC. It translates to CASSSGGRSYEQYF.

This clone was counted a single time. The chain is built from TRBV7-9 and TRBJ2-7, with 8 bases aligning to TRBD2. The CDR3 extends over 16 amino acids. V lost 5 bases, J lost 0 bases, and 9 bases stayed unmatched. Germline V gene sequence: CDR1 SEHNR, CDR2 FQNEAQ (reference sequence). In nucleotides, the CDR3 is TGTGCCAGCAGCCCTCCGGGACTAGGGAGCTCCTACGAGCAGTACTTC. It specifies CASSPPGLGSSYEQYF.

V is TRBV18 and J is TRBJ2-2, with 7 positions matching TRBD2. V was clipped by 4 bases and J by 2 bases; unmatched bases: 4. The CDR3 loop spans 15 amino acids. CDR1 is KGHSH, CDR2 LQKENI, per germline. The CDR3 is CASSLAGVNTGELFF. The CDR3 DNA is TGTGCCAGCTCACTCGCGGGAGTTAACACCGGGGAGCTGTTTTTT.

CDR3 sequence reads: CASSFSEPGLDRNEQFF. The CDR3 DNA follows: TGTGCCAGCAGTTTTTCCGAACCGGGACTAGATCGCAATGAGCAGTTCTTC. V gene TRBV27 combines with J gene TRBJ2-1; TRBD2 matches at 8 bases. With V trimmed by 3 bases and J by 6 bases, 13 bases remained unmatched. The length of the CDR3 is 17 residues. Germline V gene sequence: CDR1 MNHEY, CDR2 SMNVEV (reference sequence).

The V call is TRBV7-3, the J call TRBJ2-3; a weak D match, TRBD2 (6 bases). The CDR3 runs 17 residues. The V and J ends lost 6 bases and 4 bases respectively, with 23 bases between them. Germline loops: CDR1 SGHTA, CDR2 FQGTGA. The CDR3 sequence is CASRPYRTAGKADTQYF. CDR3 DNA sequence: TGTGCCAGCAGACCCTACAGGACGGCGGGAAAGGCAGATACGCAGTATTTT.

This clone was picked up one time. The chain uses TRBV6-4 and TRBJ2-1; TRBD2 matches at 16 bases. The CDR3 sequence is 18 residues long. V was clipped by 10 bases and J by 7 bases; unmatched bases: 16. The germline gives CDR1 MRHNA, CDR2 SNTAGT. Here the CDR3 reads CATSPGTSGRARRNEQFF. CDR3 DNA: TGTGCCACCTCCCCCGGGACTAGCGGGAGGGCCAGGAGGAATGAGCAGTTCTTC.

This chain joins TRBV28 and TRBJ2-1; 10 nucleotides line up with TRBD2. Trimming cost V 1 base and J 7 bases; bases outside gene matches: 7. From germline, CDR1 is MDHEN and CDR2 SYDVKM. The length of the CDR3 is 16 residues. The CDR3 is CASSLLTSGKGNEQFF. The CDR3 region has the DNA TGTGCCAGCAGTTTATTAACTAGCGGGAAAGGGAATGAGCAGTTCTTC.

Details on this clone: Sequence at one end of the junction differs from germline and may be a read error. The chain joins TRBV7-7 to TRBJ2-1; 7 nucleotides agree with TRBD1. This CDR3 is built from 17 residues. The germline gives CDR1 SSHAT, CDR2 FNYEAQ (reference sequence). The CDR3 DNA reads TGTGCTAGCAGCCTGGGACAGCATCAAAGCTCCTACAATGAGCAGTTCTTC. Its protein is CASSLGQHQSSYNEQFF.

V usage is TRBV5-1 and J usage is TRBJ2-3; 10 nucleotides align to TRBD2. J was trimmed by 0 bases and V by 6 bases; bases with no gene match: 4. The CDR3 consists of 15 residues. Germline V gene sequence: CDR1 SGHRS, CDR2 YFSETQ. The CDR3 spells CASTGTSASTDTQYF. The CDR3 nucleotides read TGCGCCAGCACCGGGACTAGCGCTAGCACAGATACGCAGTATTTT.

The rearrangement uses TRBV4-2 and TRBJ1-2; no firm D call. Germline V CDR1 and CDR2: LGHNA, YNFKEQ. CDR3 length: 15 amino acids. Trimming pared 5 bases from V and 2 bases from J, leaving 15 bases between. The CDR3 spells CASSSFKDGNYGYTF. The DNA of the CDR3 is TGTGCCAGCAGCTCCTTCAAGGACGGGAACTATGGCTACACCTTC.

This clone has a handful of counts. The CDR3 DNA is TGCGCCAGCTCCTACGGGGCCACCTATGGCTACACCTTC. Residues: CASSYGATYGYTF. This chain links TRBV5-1 with TRBJ1-2, with TRBD1 as a possible D gene (5 bases). Germline V gene sequence: CDR1 SGHRS, CDR2 YFSETQ. Between the trimmed V and J ends, which lost 7 bases and 4 bases, there was a span of 14 bases. The CDR3 contains 13 residues.

The chain employs TRBV5-4 and TRBJ2-1, with 10 bases lining up with TRBD1. J lost 5 bases, V lost 5 bases, and 7 bases had no gene match. The germline V gene has CDR1 SGHNT and CDR2 YYREEE (reference sequence). The CDR3 consists of 15 residues. DNA of the CDR3: TGTGCCAGCAGTCCCAGGACAGGGGGTGACAATGAGCAGTTCTTC. Translation: CASSPRTGGDNEQFF.

This chain uses TRBV7-9 with TRBJ1-1; D gene uncertain. Germline V gene lookup returns CDR1 SEHNR and CDR2 FQNEAQ (reference sequence). The CDR3 runs to 14 residues. V dropped 5 bases and J dropped 1 base, with 11 bases sitting between them. CDR3 residues: CASSLGRENTEAFF. CDR3 bases: TGTGCCAGCAGCCTCGGACGGGAGAACACTGAAGCTTTCTTT.

V usage is TRBV6-1 and J usage is TRBJ1-5; D uncertain. The V gene lost 6 bases and the J gene lost 0 bases, with 12 bases spanning the gap. The CDR3 is made up of 15 amino acids. The germline V gene has CDR1 MNHNS and CDR2 SASEGT. The CDR3 here is CASRAARLSNQPQHF. The CDR3 coding sequence is TGTGCCAGCAGAGCGGCCAGGCTTAGCAATCAGCCCCAGCATTTT.

This sequence joins TRBV10-2 and TRBJ1-5, with D unclear. This CDR3 spans 14 amino acids. Germline lookup yields CDR1 WSHSY and CDR2 SAAADI. Trimming took off 8 bases at V and 0 bases at J, with 11 bases between the two ends. Here the CDR3 reads CASDAASSNQPQHF. For the CDR3, the DNA is TGCGCCAGCGATGCCGCGTCTAGCAATCAGCCCCAGCATTTT.

This sequence joins TRBV6-5 and TRBJ1-1; D gene ambiguous. Germline V gene sequence: CDR1 MNHEY, CDR2 SVGAGI. The CDR3 loop spans 13 amino acids. V lost 6 bases and J 7 bases, leaving 15 bases between the germline ends. The CDR3 here is CASRVPGDREAFF. The CDR3 nucleotides are TGTGCCAGCAGGGTCCCGGGAGATCGTGAAGCTTTCTTT.

The chain couples TRBV7-8 to TRBJ2-7; maybe TRBD2 (6 bases). There are 13 residues in the CDR3. The V end lost 1 base, the J end lost 6 bases, and 10 bases lay between the germline ends. CDR1 and CDR2 from the germline V gene are SGHVS and FQNEAQ. The CDR3 nucleotides are TGTGCCAGCAGCTTAGACGCGGGGTTCGAGCAGTACTTC. Its protein product is CASSLDAGFEQYF.

In its sample, this clone was seen many times. The chain combines TRBV2 with TRBJ2-7; a weak D match, TRBD1 (6 bases). The CDR3 contains 13 residues. Germline V lookup: CDR1 SNHLY, CDR2 FYNNEI. Trimming removed 9 bases from V and 2 bases from J, with 14 bases in between. CDR3 protein: CARSGAHPYEQYF. As DNA, the CDR3 is TGTGCCAGATCAGGGGCTCACCCCTACGAGCAGTACTTC.

J is TRBJ1-1 and V is TRBV11-2; D is unresolved. This CDR3 region has 13 residues. In germline, CDR1 is SGHAT, CDR2 FQNNGV. V was pared by 0 bases and J by 0 bases, with 2 bases between. The CDR3 reads CASSLEMNTEAFF. The DNA of the CDR3 is TGTGCCAGCAGCTTAGAGATGAACACTGAAGCTTTCTTT.

V is TRBV12-5 and J is TRBJ2-1; 11 positions match TRBD2. CDR1 LGHNT and CDR2 FRNRAP come from the germline V gene. The CDR3 loop spans 17 amino acids. Losses at the gene ends were 6 bases for V and 1 base for J; bases not matched to a gene: 8. The CDR3 sequence is CASGENGLAGSYNEQFF. CDR3 coding DNA: TGTGCTAGTGGCGAAAACGGACTAGCGGGTTCCTACAATGAGCAGTTCTTC. The full variable domain, completed using reference TRBV12-5 and TRBJ2-1, is DARVTQTPRHKVTEMGQEVTMRCQPILGHNTVFWYRQTMMQGLELLAYFRNRAPLDDSGMPKDRFSAEMPDATLATLKIQPSEPRDSAVYFCASGENGLAGSYNEQFFGPGTRLTVL.

The chain joins TRBV23-1 to TRBJ2-7; TRBD2 might be the D (5 bases). TRBV23-1 is placed among ORFs of uncertain function. The V and J ends lost 0 bases and 3 bases respectively, with 15 bases between them. The CDR3 sequence is 16 residues long. CDR3 bases: TGCGCCAGCAGTCAATCCCGGACTTTGGGGTTCTACGAGCAGTACTTC. Translating gives CASSQSRTLGFYEQYF.

The chain is built from TRBV11-3 and TRBJ2-2; 8 bases are shared with TRBD1. The CDR3 runs to 15 residues. The V gene's germline CDR1 is SGHNT and CDR2 YENEEA. Germline trimming cut 5 bases from V and 5 bases from J; bases unmatched to any gene: 7. CDR3: CASSLGQGWTGELFF. The CDR3 coding sequence is TGTGCCAGCAGCCTAGGACAGGGTTGGACCGGGGAGCTGTTTTTT.

The chain recombines TRBV7-3 with TRBJ2-2, with 9 bases aligning to TRBD2. J was trimmed by 6 bases and V by 4 bases; bases with no gene match: 12. Looked up from germline, CDR1 is SGHTA and CDR2 is FQGTGA. This CDR3 region has 17 residues. CDR3 loop: CASSSPVSSGTAGELFF. DNA of the CDR3: TGTGCCAGCAGCTCTCCCGTATCTAGCGGGACGGCCGGGGAGCTGTTTTTT.